This T cell receptor (beta chain) was sequenced in a study of early T cells in non-severe SARS-CoV-2 infection. Overall study: From unsorted whole blood, bulk RNA was sequenced, and the chains remained unpaired. General study findings and limits: A preference for anti-spike CD8 responses marked VDJdb matching, which missed private and CD4 specificities.

This clonotype was counted at least ten times. Its specificity is not known. The V gene's germline CDR1 is DFQATT and CDR2 SNEGSKA (reference sequence). The J segment lost 5 bases and the V segment lost 6 bases, leaving 9 bases of the junction unmatched. This CDR3 has 14 amino acids. cDNA molecules, individually, were tagged with unique molecular identifiers. MiXCR was run by TCRdb on the 5' RACE reads, yielding one entry per CDR3 protein. This sample has 25,000 to 30,000 distinct CDR3 sequences, with about 5.7% found just once. Sequencing was done on a sample of whole blood. The receptor was derived from an adult who was a healthcare worker with PCR-confirmed SARS-CoV-2 infection or an uninfected control (not recorded which). The V call is TRBV20-1, the J call TRBJ2-4, with 8 nucleotides matching TRBD2. The CDR3 here is CSAPPAGEQNIQYF. The CDR3 DNA is TGCAGTGCACCTCCAGCGGGAGAGCAAAACATTCAGTACTTC.